Given below is one TCR beta chain in context. The CDR3 sequence is 20 residues long. The V gene's germline CDR1 is SGDLS and CDR2 YYNGEE. J lost 5 bases, V lost 5 bases, and 17 bases had no gene match. Seattle-derived patients entered the study during active infection and were followed longitudinally. Generated by immunoSEQ multiplex PCR, the TCRdb table keeps only in-frame clones and is missing some. The sample comprises some 260,000 clones, over 80% of which are singletons, and approximately 10% rests with the top ten. This specimen comes from a study of blood T cell repertoires in COVID-19. Study context: PBMCs, B-cell-depleted T cells, or T cells provided the cDNA or gDNA that made up the material.

This sequence was found in a woman in her seventies with COVID-19, enrolled during active disease. The rearrangement joins TRBV9 to TRBJ2-3; 16 bases line up with TRBD2. The sequenced sample was peripheral blood. The CDR3 DNA reads TGTGCCAGCAGTCTCAGAGGGGGACTAGCGGGAGGGCCATTTGGAGATACGCAGTATTTT. Translating gives CASSLRGGLAGGPFGDTQYF. Based on the CDR3 plus reference TRBV9 and TRBJ2-3, the full variable domain is DSGVTQTPKHLITATGQRVTLRCSPRSGDLSVYWYQQSLDQGLQFLIQYYNGEERAKGNILERFSAQQFPDLHSELNLSSLELGDSALYFCASSLRGGLAGGPFGDTQYFGPGTRLTVL.